Below are 24 T cell receptor beta chains sequenced from a single sample in a study of T cells in localized non-small cell lung cancer. The method was immunoSEQ multiplex PCR; TCRdb's version includes in-frame clones alone and lacks a portion of them. The data contain tens of thousands of clones, over 80% of them singletons. The specimen was peripheral blood, collected before any cancer treatment. These receptors were taken from a man aged 40-75 years with stage I squamous cell lung carcinoma.

This sequence joins TRBV18 and TRBJ1-4; possible D gene TRBD1, 5 bases. The CDR3 length is 13 residues. Germline V gives CDR1 KGHSH, CDR2 LQKENI. Trimming shortened V by 3 bases and J by 3 bases, and 5 bases separated the two germline ends. Here the CDR3 DNA reads TGTGCCAGCTCACCGGGGGCTAATGAAAAACTGTTTTTT. It encodes CASSPGANEKLFF. Filled out from reference TRBV18 and TRBJ1-4, the complete variable domain reads NAGVMQNPRHLVRRRGQEARLRCSPMKGHSHVYWYRQLPEEGLKFMVYLQKENIIDESGMPKERFSAEFPKEGPSILRIQQVVRGDSAAYFCASSPGANEKLFFGSGTQLSVL.

This chain uses TRBV14 with TRBJ1-4, with 12 bases aligning to TRBD1. Germline trimming cut 1 base from V and 8 bases from J; bases unmatched to any gene: 5. Per germline, CDR1 SGHDN and CDR2 FVKESK. The CDR3 extends over 16 amino acids. The CDR3 sequence: CASSQARDRGLEKLFF. The DNA of the CDR3 is TGTGCCAGCAGCCAAGCGCGGGACAGGGGGCTCGAAAAACTGTTTTTT.

This chain joins TRBV5-6 and TRBJ2-1; D not certain. Germline CDR1 reads SGHDT; CDR2 reads YYEEEE. This CDR3 has 11 residues. V was clipped by 4 bases and J by 8 bases, with 7 bases between them. In DNA, the CDR3 is TGTGCCAGCAGCCGAGACTATGAGCAGTTCTTC. Its protein product is CASSRDYEQFF.

This clone was found once. This chain joins TRBV9 and TRBJ2-5; tentatively, D is TRBD2 (5 bases). Trimming took off 4 bases at V and 1 base at J, with 17 bases between the two ends. This CDR3 is 16 amino acids long. The germline gives CDR1 SGDLS, CDR2 YYNGEE. The CDR3 bases are TGTGCCAGCAGCCCTCGAGGAGGAAGTTCCCAAGAGACCCAGTACTTC. Translated, it gives CASSPRGGSSQETQYF.

This chain uses TRBV19 with TRBJ1-3; unclear D gene. CDR3 length: 12 amino acids. V was pared by 3 bases and J by 4 bases, with 4 bases between. The germline CDR1 and CDR2 sequences are LNHDA and SQIVND (reference sequence). The CDR3 loop is CASSIEGNTIYF. The CDR3 DNA sequence: TGTGCCAGTAGTATTGAAGGAAACACCATATATTTT.

The V call is TRBV5-1, the J call TRBJ1-5, with D perhaps matching TRBD1 (5 bases). The germline CDR1 and CDR2 sequences are SGHRS and YFSETQ. Trimming left V 0 bases short and J 7 bases short, with 17 bases between. The CDR3 contains 16 residues. Here the CDR3 reads CASSLEPMGGEQPQHF. The CDR3 DNA reads TGCGCCAGCAGCTTGGAGCCGATGGGGGGAGAGCAGCCCCAGCATTTT.

The chain links TRBV28 to TRBJ1-2; 8 nucleotides line up with TRBD1. The CDR3 covers 19 residues. CDR1 and CDR2 from the germline V gene are MDHEN and SYDVKM. V was clipped by 6 bases and J by 4 bases; unmatched bases: 22. In nucleotides, the CDR3 is TGTGCCAGCAGGGGATCTGGGGGAGGACAGGGAGGGTTCGGCTATGGCTACACCTTC. Translated, it gives CASRGSGGGQGGFGYGYTF.

The gene calls are TRBV5-1 and TRBJ2-3, with TRBD1 matching over 8 bases. V shed 3 bases, J shed 2 bases, and the junction held 5 bases outside the gene matches. This CDR3 has 15 amino acids. The germline gives CDR1 SGHRS, CDR2 YFSETQ. This CDR3 reads CASSSGTGTTDTQYF. The CDR3 coding sequence is TGCGCCAGCAGCTCCGGGACAGGCACCACAGATACGCAGTATTTT.

The rearrangement links TRBV5-1 to TRBJ2-7; D is ambiguous. The V end was cut by 0 bases, the J end by 0 bases, with 10 bases between. Germline lookup yields CDR1 SGHRS and CDR2 YFSETQ. CDR3 size: 15 residues. CDR3 sequence (DNA): TGCGCCAGCAGCTTGGAAAAGGAAAGCTCCTACGAGCAGTACTTC. This translates into CASSLEKESSYEQYF.

The V call is TRBV19, the J call TRBJ1-2; 8 nucleotides line up with TRBD1. Unmatched junction bases numbered 11, after V lost 9 bases and J lost 8 bases. This CDR3 spans 13 amino acids. Per germline, CDR1 LNHDA and CDR2 SQIVND (reference sequence). CDR3 residues: CARKDRGKGGYTF. CDR3 bases: TGTGCCAGGAAAGACAGGGGTAAAGGCGGCTACACCTTC.

There are a few counts of this clone. The gene calls are TRBV7-9 and TRBJ2-3; TRBD1 might be the D (6 bases). Trimming pared 3 bases from V and 1 base from J, leaving 11 bases between. Germline V lookup: CDR1 SEHNR, CDR2 FQNEAQ (reference sequence). The CDR3 is 15 residues long. For the CDR3, the DNA is TGTGCCAGCAGCTTCACAGGGTCTGGCACAGATACGCAGTATTTT. Protein: CASSFTGSGTDTQYF.

This chain joins TRBV21-1 and TRBJ2-3; TRBD2, the table's D call, lacks a check against the DNA. TRBV21-1 is designated a pseudogene. CDR3 length equals 17 residues. The CDR3: CASSKGRRRGPTDTQYF. The CDR3 bases are TGTGCCAGCAGCAAAGGGAGGCGGCGGGGGCCCACAGATACGCAGTATTTT.

The genes are TRBV29-1 and TRBJ1-2; D is perhaps TRBD1 (5 bases). The germline CDR1 and CDR2 sequences are SQVTM and ANQGSEA. Trimming left V 2 bases short and J 4 bases short, with 11 bases between. The CDR3 sequence is 13 residues long. Here the CDR3 reads CSVEPGYGYGYTF. As DNA, the CDR3 is TGCAGCGTTGAACCAGGGTACGGCTATGGCTACACCTTC.

The chain recombines TRBV19 with TRBJ2-5; no clear D gene. This CDR3 comprises 13 residues. The germline V and J ends were trimmed by 6 bases and 4 bases, with 12 bases remaining between them. Germline CDR1 and CDR2: LNHDA and SQIVND (reference sequence). The CDR3 DNA sequence: TGTGCCAGTAGGTCCTCTTTCCCAGAGACCCAGTACTTC. Protein: CASRSSFPETQYF.

The chain is built from TRBV4-3 and TRBJ1-3, with TRBD1 as a possible D gene (5 bases). CDR3 length: 16 amino acids. V lost 1 base and J lost 0, with 10 bases in between. CDR1 is LGHNA, CDR2 YSLEER, per germline. The CDR3 here is CASSQVGGFSGNTIYF. DNA for the CDR3: TGCGCCAGCAGCCAAGTCGGGGGGTTCTCTGGAAACACCATATATTTT.

The chain recombines TRBV27 with TRBJ1-2; D is ambiguous. Germline V lookup: CDR1 MNHEY, CDR2 SMNVEV (reference sequence). The CDR3 runs 21 residues. V lost 7 bases and J 5 bases, leaving 38 bases between the germline ends. The CDR3 region has the DNA TGTGCCAGCAAGCATCGGCTGGGGAACGCGAAAGTCGGGTCTCGACCGTATGGCTACACCTTC. Translation gives CASKHRLGNAKVGSRPYGYTF.

To note about this clone: Other DNA sequences within the sample encode an identical CDR3. The rearrangement joins TRBV6-5 to TRBJ2-7, with unresolved D. CDR3 size: 15 residues. The germline gives CDR1 MNHEY, CDR2 SVGAGI. Trimming stripped 0 bases from V and 2 bases from J, with 11 bases between. CDR3 nucleotides: TGTGCCAGCAGTTACTCGAGTTTGGGCCCCTACGAGCAGTACTTC. The encoded protein is CASSYSSLGPYEQYF.

The V and J genes are TRBV6-5 and TRBJ2-7; D is uncertain. V lost 0 bases to trimming and J lost 2 bases, with 8 bases between them. Germline V lookup: CDR1 MNHEY, CDR2 SVGAGI. The CDR3 has 14 amino acids. Here the CDR3 reads CASSYSRGPYEQYF. As DNA, the CDR3 is TGTGCCAGCAGTTACTCGAGAGGACCCTACGAGCAGTACTTC.

This clone came up a few times. This chain connects TRBV7-8 to TRBJ2-1; tentatively, D is TRBD2 (5 bases). Germline CDR1 reads SGHVS; CDR2 reads FQNEAQ. The CDR3 is made up of 15 amino acids. Trimming left V 1 base short and J 5 bases short, with 12 bases between. The CDR3 region has the DNA TGTGCCAGCAGCTTAGGTGGCGGGCGTAACAATGAGCAGTTCTTC. This codes for CASSLGGGRNNEQFF.

Remarks on this clone: Germline is not matched at one junction end, which may reflect a read error. The V and J genes are TRBV7-9 and TRBJ1-2; D possibly corresponds to TRBD1 (5 bases). The CDR3 contains 15 residues. The germline gives CDR1 SEHNR, CDR2 FQNEAQ (reference sequence). In DNA form, the CDR3 reads TGTGCCGGCAGCTTACAAGCAGGGCCCCTCAGGGGCTACACCTTC. This sequence encodes CAGSLQAGPLRGYTF.

The chain has TRBV7-9 and TRBJ1-1, with 8 bases fitting TRBD1. The germline V gene has CDR1 SEHNR and CDR2 FQNEAQ (reference sequence). The CDR3 contains 15 residues. V trimming: 1 base; J trimming: 3 bases; junction bases outside the gene matches: 4. The CDR3 loop is CASSLGQGRDTEAFF. CDR3 DNA sequence: TGTGCCAGCAGCTTAGGACAGGGGCGAGACACTGAAGCTTTCTTT.

V is TRBV5-5 and J is TRBJ1-2; a weak D match, TRBD1 (6 bases). Germline-derived CDR1 and CDR2 are SGHKS and YYEKEE (reference sequence). The CDR3 spans 15 residues. The V and J ends lost 3 bases and 1 base respectively, with 13 bases between them. CDR3 amino acids: CASSSRGELNYGYTF. CDR3 DNA: TGTGCCAGCAGCTCCAGGGGTGAGCTTAACTATGGCTACACCTTC.

The chain recombines TRBV5-4 with TRBJ1-6, with unresolved D. The CDR3 runs to 17 residues. CDR1 is SGHNT, CDR2 YYREEE, per germline (reference sequence). Trimming pared 1 base from V and 5 bases from J, leaving 16 bases between. The CDR3 spells CASSLLESSAHNSPLHF. Written as DNA, the CDR3 is TGTGCCAGCAGCTTGTTGGAGTCCAGCGCCCATAATTCACCCCTCCACTTT.

The chain combines TRBV23-1 with TRBJ1-6; no definite D call. TRBV23-1 belongs to the ORF category, with a function that is uncertain. The V gene lost 4 bases and the J gene lost 7 bases, with 17 bases spanning the gap. The CDR3 sequence is 16 residues long. In nucleotides, the CDR3 is TGCGCCAGCAGTCCCGGCAGTCGGAAGCCAAATTCACCCCTCCACTTT. Encoded protein: CASSPGSRKPNSPLHF.